This T cell receptor beta chain was retrieved from a study of OX40 agonist ivuxolimab in advanced cancers. Broader study findings: With doses of 0.1-3.0 mg/kg, partial responders showed among the lowest clonal expansion.

In germline, CDR1 is SGHRS, CDR2 YFSETQ. V lost 3 bases to trimming and J lost 5 bases; unmatched junction nucleotides: 9. The CDR3 totals 15 residues. The sample holds one count of this clone. Its antigen is undetermined. Assay used: immunoSEQ multiplex PCR; TCRdb lists only in-frame clones, some missing. This table has 77,000 or so clones, 85% to 90% appearing once. The J gene is TRBJ2-5, the V gene TRBV5-1; 8 bases line up with TRBD2. The receptor's source is an adult with an advanced solid tumor such as melanoma, head and neck, liver or kidney cancer. Sequencing was performed on CD4+ or CD8+ T cells sorted from blood, taken in a trial of the OX40 agonist ivuxolimab. The chain's CDR3 is CASSSQLAGKETQYF. The CDR3 DNA reads TGCGCCAGCAGCTCGCAGTTAGCGGGAAAGGAGACCCAGTACTTC.